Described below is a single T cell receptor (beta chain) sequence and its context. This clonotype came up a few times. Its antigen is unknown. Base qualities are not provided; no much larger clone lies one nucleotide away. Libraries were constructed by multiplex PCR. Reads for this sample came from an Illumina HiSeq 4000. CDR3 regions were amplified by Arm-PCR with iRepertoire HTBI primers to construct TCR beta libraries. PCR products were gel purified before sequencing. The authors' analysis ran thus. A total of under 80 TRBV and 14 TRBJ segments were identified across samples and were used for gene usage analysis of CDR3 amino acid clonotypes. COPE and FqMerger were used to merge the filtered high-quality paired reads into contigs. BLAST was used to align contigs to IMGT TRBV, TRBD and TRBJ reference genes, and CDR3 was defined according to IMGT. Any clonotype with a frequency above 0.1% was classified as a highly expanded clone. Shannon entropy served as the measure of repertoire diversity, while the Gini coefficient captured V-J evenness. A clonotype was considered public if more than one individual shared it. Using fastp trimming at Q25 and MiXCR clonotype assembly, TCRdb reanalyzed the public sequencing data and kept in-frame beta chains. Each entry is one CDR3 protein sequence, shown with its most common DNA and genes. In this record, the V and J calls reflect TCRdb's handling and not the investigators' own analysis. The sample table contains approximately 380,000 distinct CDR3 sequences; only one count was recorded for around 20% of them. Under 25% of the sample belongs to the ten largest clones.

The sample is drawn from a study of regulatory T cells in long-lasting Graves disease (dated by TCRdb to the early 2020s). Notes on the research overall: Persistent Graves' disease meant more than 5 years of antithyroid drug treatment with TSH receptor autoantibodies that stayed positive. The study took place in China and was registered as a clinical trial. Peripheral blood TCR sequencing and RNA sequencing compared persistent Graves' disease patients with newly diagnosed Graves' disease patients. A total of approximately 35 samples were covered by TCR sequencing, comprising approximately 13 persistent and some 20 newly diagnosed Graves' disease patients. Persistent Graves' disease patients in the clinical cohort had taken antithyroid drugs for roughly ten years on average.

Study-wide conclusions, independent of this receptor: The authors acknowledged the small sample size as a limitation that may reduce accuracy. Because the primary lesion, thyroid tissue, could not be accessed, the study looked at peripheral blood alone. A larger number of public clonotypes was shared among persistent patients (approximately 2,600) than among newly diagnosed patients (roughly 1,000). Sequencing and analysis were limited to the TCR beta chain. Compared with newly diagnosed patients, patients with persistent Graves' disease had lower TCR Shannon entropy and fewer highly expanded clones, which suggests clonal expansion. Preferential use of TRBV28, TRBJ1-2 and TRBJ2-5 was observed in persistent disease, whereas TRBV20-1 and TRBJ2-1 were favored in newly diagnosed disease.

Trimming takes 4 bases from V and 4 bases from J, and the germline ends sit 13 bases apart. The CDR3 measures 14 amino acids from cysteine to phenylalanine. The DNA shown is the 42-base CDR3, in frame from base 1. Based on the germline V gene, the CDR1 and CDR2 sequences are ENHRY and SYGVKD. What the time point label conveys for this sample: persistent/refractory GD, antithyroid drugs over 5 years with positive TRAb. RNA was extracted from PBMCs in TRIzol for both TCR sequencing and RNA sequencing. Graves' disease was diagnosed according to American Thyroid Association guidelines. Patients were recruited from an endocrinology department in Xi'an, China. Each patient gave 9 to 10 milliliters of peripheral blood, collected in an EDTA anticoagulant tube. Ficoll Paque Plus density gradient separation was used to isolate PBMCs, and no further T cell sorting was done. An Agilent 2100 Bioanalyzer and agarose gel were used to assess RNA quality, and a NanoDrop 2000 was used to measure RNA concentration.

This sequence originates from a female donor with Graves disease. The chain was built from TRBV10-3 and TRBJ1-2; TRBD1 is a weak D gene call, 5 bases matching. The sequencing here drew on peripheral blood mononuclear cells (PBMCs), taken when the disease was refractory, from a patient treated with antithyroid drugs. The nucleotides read TGTGCCATCAGTGGGCAGGGAGAAGGCTATGGCTACACCTTC. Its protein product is CAISGQGEGYGYTF.